This section outlines one T cell receptor beta chain sequence together with its context. This sample stems from a study of blood T cell repertoires in COVID-19. Across the whole study: The study drew acute and convalescent COVID-19 samples from the United States, Italy and Spain. The analysed material was cDNA or gDNA that came from T cells, B-cell-depleted T cells, or PBMCs.

In germline, CDR1 is MDHEN, CDR2 SYDVKM. The ends lost 5 bases at V and 3 bases at J; junction bases unmatched: 9. The CDR3 contains 16 residues. Authors' data handling: Estimated nucleated cell counts came from reference gene primer amplification. Using immunoSEQ multiplex PCR, the repertoire was profiled, and TCRdb retains in-frame clones only, with some absent. V, J and clone size are those of that table, while D and trimming were read from the DNA. The sample carries tens of thousands of clones, approximately 86% recorded once. The receptor's source is a man aged 55 to 70 with acute or convalescent COVID-19. Sequenced sample: peripheral blood. The V gene is TRBV28, the J gene TRBJ1-4; 7 bases are shared with TRBD1. The CDR3 DNA sequence: TGTGCCAGCAGTCAATCCCGGACAGGTTCTAATGAAAAACTGTTTTTT. Its protein product is CASSQSRTGSNEKLFF.